The 9 T cell receptor beta chains listed next were all sequenced from one sample in a study of post-analysis software for immune sequencing data. No antigens are known for them. Study-level points and caveats: The five TRBV segments detected at higher frequency in patients than in controls included TRBV5-6, TRBV5-1 and TRBV20-1.

Every TCR beta cDNA library bore unique molecular identifiers. TCRdb re-called the PCR reads with MiXCR, one entry per CDR3 protein. The table lists about 500,000 distinct CDR3 sequences, around 40% of them singletons, with 12% in the top ten. Specimen: blood. These TCRs come from a girl aged 5 to 17 with multiple sclerosis.

This clonotype was recorded once. The chain has TRBV7-9 and TRBJ2-3, with 13 bases matching TRBD2. The length of the CDR3 is 16 residues. V was pared by 5 bases and J by 3 bases, with 5 bases of the junction left unmatched. CDR1 SEHNR and CDR2 FQNEAQ come from the germline V gene (reference sequence). The CDR3, as DNA: TGTGCCAGCAGCCCCCAGGGACTAGCGGGGACAGATACGCAGTATTTT. This translates into CASSPQGLAGTDTQYF.

This clonotype appeared a few times. This chain joins TRBV7-2 and TRBJ2-7; D may be TRBD2 (6 bases). The V and J ends lost 5 bases and 0 bases respectively, with 11 bases between them. The germline CDR1 and CDR2 sequences are SGHTA and FQGNSA. The CDR3 runs 14 residues. The DNA for the CDR3 is TGTGCCAGCAGCGGCGGGACTCTCTCCTACGAGCAGTACTTC. Amino acids: CASSGGTLSYEQYF.

With regard to this clonotype: Germline is not matched at one junction end, which may reflect a read error. J is TRBJ1-5 and V is TRBV28, with TRBD1 identical over 11 bases. There are 17 residues in the CDR3. The germline CDR1 and CDR2 sequences are MDHEN and SYDVKM. CDR3 nucleotide sequence: TGTGCCAGCCTGGGACAGGGGGGAGGATATAGCAATCAGCTCCAGCATTTT. Amino acid sequence: CASLGQGGGYSNQLQHF.

Only a few counts were recorded for this clonotype. This chain joins TRBV5-5 and TRBJ1-5; D call uncertain. The CDR3 is 14 residues long. The V end lost 0 bases, the J end lost 3 bases, and 7 bases lay between the germline ends. Germline CDR1 is SGHKS and CDR2 is YYEKEE (reference sequence). The CDR3 sequence: CASSLASSNQPQHF. The CDR3, as DNA: TGTGCCAGCAGCTTGGCCAGCTCCAATCAGCCCCAGCATTTT.

The V call is TRBV7-9, the J call TRBJ2-3; a weak D match, TRBD2 (5 bases). V dropped 5 bases and J dropped 2 bases, with 11 bases sitting between them. The CDR3 runs 14 residues. CDR1 and CDR2 (germline): SEHNR, FQNEAQ (reference sequence). The chain's CDR3 is CASSAGGFTDTQYF. In nucleotides, the CDR3 is TGTGCCAGCAGCGCGGGTGGGTTCACAGATACGCAGTATTTT.

This clonotype showed up just a few times. V gene TRBV28 combines with J gene TRBJ1-2; 10 bases agree with TRBD1. V lost 10 bases, J lost 3 bases, and 8 bases stayed unmatched. CDR1 and CDR2 (germline): MDHEN, SYDVKM. The CDR3 contains 14 residues. The CDR3 protein is CATRAGTGDYGYTF. Written as DNA, the CDR3 is TGTGCCACCAGAGCAGGGACAGGGGACTATGGCTACACCTTC.

The chain employs TRBV11-2 and TRBJ2-7; TRBD1 matches 8 bases. V gave up 5 bases and J gave up 6 bases; unmatched junction bases: 6. The CDR3 consists of 13 residues. CDR1 and CDR2 from the germline V gene are SGHAT and FQNNGV. The CDR3 DNA reads TGTGCCAGCAGCCCCACGACAGGGGCCGAGCAGTACTTC. Amino acid sequence: CASSPTTGAEQYF. Full variable domain (outside the CDR3, taken from reference TRBV11-2 and TRBJ2-7): EAGVAQSPRYKIIEKRQSVAFWCNPISGHATLYWYQQILGQGPKLLIQFQNNGVVDDSQLPKDRFSAERLKGVDSTLKIQPAKLEDSAVYLCASSPTTGAEQYFGPGTRLTVT.

This chain joins TRBV20-1 and TRBJ2-3; D is perhaps TRBD2 (5 bases). Germline CDR1 and CDR2: DFQATT and SNEGSKA (reference sequence). CDR3 length: 15 residues. Deletions cut 3 bases from V and 5 bases from J, with 18 bases between. In nucleotides, the CDR3 is TGCAGTGCTAGCGCCCTAGCAGGTGAAGGAGATACGCAGTATTTT. This gives the protein CSASALAGEGDTQYF.

V is TRBV10-3 and J is TRBJ2-7; 7 bases map to TRBD1. The end of the DNA is better explained by TRBJ2-5, so the J call may be wrong. Germline assignment: CDR1 ENHRY and CDR2 SYGVKD. The CDR3 has 14 amino acids. The CDR3 loop is CAISFTGARETQYF. For the CDR3, the DNA is TGTGCCATCAGTTTTACAGGGGCGAGGGAGACCCAGTACTTC.